The T cell receptor (beta chain) under discussion was sequenced for a study of a mutant IDH1 vaccine in newly diagnosed glioma. For the study at large: Patients came in for eight vaccinations, in weeks 1, 3, 5, 7, 11, 15, 19 and 23. Patients began vaccination 4-6 weeks after radiotherapy alone, or with temozolomide cycles. Treated patients, about 60% male and approximately 38% female, averaged around 40 years of age.

Time point denoted: week 11, during vaccination. Topical imiquimod accompanied each vaccine dose, which consisted of 300 ug of mutant IDH1 20-mer peptide. New WHO grade 3 or 4 IDH1-mutant, ATRX-lost astrocytomas were present in all donors. This clone was seen a single time. Its specificity is unknown. The germline V gene has CDR1 SGDLS and CDR2 YYNGEE. The CDR3 spans 16 residues. J was trimmed by 8 bases and V by 3 bases; bases with no gene match: 12. Profiling relied on immunoSEQ multiplex PCR, and the TCRdb table lists in-frame clones only, not all of them. The sample lists about 39,000 clones; around 80% were seen once.

The chain employs TRBV9 and TRBJ2-1; 9 nucleotides line up with TRBD1. The sequence was collected from a woman between 25 and 40 years old with glioma. Some clones in this sample may be carry-over from other donors' samples. The sample here was peripheral blood mononuclear cells (PBMCs), taken from a glioma patient whose treatment included an IDH1 peptide vaccine. CDR3 in amino acids: CASSARIRQGGDEQFF. The CDR3 DNA follows: TGTGCCAGCAGCGCCCGTATAAGACAGGGGGGCGATGAGCAGTTCTTC.